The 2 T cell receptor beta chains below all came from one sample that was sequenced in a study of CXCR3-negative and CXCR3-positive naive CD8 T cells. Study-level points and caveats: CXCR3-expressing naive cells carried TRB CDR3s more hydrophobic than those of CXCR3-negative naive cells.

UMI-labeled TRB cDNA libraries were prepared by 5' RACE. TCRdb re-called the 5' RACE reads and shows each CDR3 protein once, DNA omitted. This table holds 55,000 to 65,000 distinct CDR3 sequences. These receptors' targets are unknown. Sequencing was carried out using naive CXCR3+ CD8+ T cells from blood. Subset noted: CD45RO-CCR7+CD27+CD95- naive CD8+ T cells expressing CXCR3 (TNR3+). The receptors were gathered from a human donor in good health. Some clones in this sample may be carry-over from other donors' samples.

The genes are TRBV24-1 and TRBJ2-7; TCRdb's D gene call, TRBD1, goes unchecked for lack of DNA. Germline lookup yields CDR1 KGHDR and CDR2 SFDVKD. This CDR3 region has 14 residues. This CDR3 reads CATSDSVTPYEQYF.

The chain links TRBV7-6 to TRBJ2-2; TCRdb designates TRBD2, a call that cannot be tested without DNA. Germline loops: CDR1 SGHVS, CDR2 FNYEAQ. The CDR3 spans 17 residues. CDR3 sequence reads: CASSLGVAGESTGELFF.